A single sample is the source of the 25 T cell receptor beta chains below, sequenced in a study of regulatory T cells in long-lasting Graves disease. The time point was: newly diagnosed GD, antithyroid drugs for less than 3 months. The TCR library was made from RNA that had been extracted from PBMCs in TRIzol. Combining iRepertoire HTBI primers with Arm-PCR of CDR3 regions, the authors built TCR beta libraries. TCRdb ran MiXCR on the multiplex PCR reads and lists one entry per CDR3 protein. Among roughly 420,000 distinct CDR3 sequences, roughly 15% were seen once, and the ten largest hold 23%. These data were also reused for a study on T cells in Graves' hyperthyroidism and ophthalmopathy.

This specimen was peripheral blood mononuclear cells (PBMCs), taken at new diagnosis, from a patient treated with antithyroid drugs. These receptors all stem from a woman aged 18-35 years with Graves disease.

This clonotype was seen at least ten times. The chain links TRBV6-2 or TRBV6-3 to TRBJ1-1; 8 bases line up with TRBD1. The CDR3 totals 12 residues. Trimming took 6 bases from V and 7 from J; bases not matched to a gene: 4. CDR1 is MNHEY and CDR2 is SVGEGT in the germline V gene. The DNA for the CDR3 is TGTGCCAGCAGGGGACAGGTTCTTGAAGCTTTCTTT. It encodes CASRGQVLEAFF.

This clonotype was detected ten times or more. This chain joins TRBV28 and TRBJ2-5, with 10 bases identical to TRBD2. CDR1 and CDR2 from the germline V gene are MDHEN and SYDVKM. V trimming: 2 bases; J trimming: 0 bases; junction bases outside the gene matches: 3. The CDR3 sequence is 16 residues long. The CDR3 spells CASSLPSGGNQETQYF. The CDR3 nucleotides read TGTGCCAGCAGTTTACCTAGCGGGGGTAACCAAGAGACCCAGTACTTC.

Only a few counts were recorded for this clonotype. The gene calls are TRBV6-9 and TRBJ2-1, with a possible D match to TRBD1 (6 bases). Germline values: CDR1 MNHGY, CDR2 SVAAGI. Trimming took 5 bases from V and 5 from J, leaving 22 bases between them. The CDR3 spans 17 residues. CDR3 bases: TGTGCCAGCAGTCAGGGCAGGGGTTCGGACCACAACAATGAGCAGTTCTTC. It codes for CASSQGRGSDHNNEQFF.

There are a few counts of this clonotype. The V call is TRBV19, the J call TRBJ2-7, with D perhaps matching TRBD2 (6 bases). Trimming took 5 bases from V and 8 from J, leaving 22 bases between them. The CDR3 spans 15 residues. Germline V CDR1 and CDR2: LNHDA, SQIVND (reference sequence). In DNA form, the CDR3 reads TGTGCCAGTAGTGACCTCGCTAGCGCAGTTTCTCAGCAGTACTTC. Translating it yields CASSDLASAVSQQYF.

Ten or more counts support this clonotype. J is TRBJ2-1 and V is TRBV6-2 or TRBV6-3, with D possibly matching TRBD2 (5 bases). This CDR3 contains 14 residues. The germline CDR1 and CDR2 sequences are MNHEY and SVGEGT. V dropped 0 bases and J dropped 6 bases, with 9 bases sitting between them. CDR3 nucleotide sequence: TGTGCCAGCAGTTACTCGACCGGGATCAATGAGCAGTTCTTC. Protein: CASSYSTGINEQFF.

This clonotype was counted only a few times. V gene TRBV28 combines with J gene TRBJ2-4; D unclear. The CDR3 spans 14 residues. Between the trimmed V and J ends, which lost 6 bases and 0 bases, there was a span of 9 bases. Germline assignment: CDR1 MDHEN and CDR2 SYDVKM. The CDR3 loop is CASSSVVAKNIQYF. The CDR3 DNA follows: TGTGCCAGCAGCTCAGTAGTAGCCAAAAACATTCAGTACTTC.

The CDR3 nucleotides read TGTGCCAGCAGCTACCGGACAGTTAACTATGGCTACACCTTC. The encoded protein is CASSYRTVNYGYTF. The rearrangement uses TRBV3-1 and TRBJ1-2; D is perhaps TRBD1 (6 bases). Germline values: CDR1 LGHDT, CDR2 YNNKEL (reference sequence). V lost 5 bases and J 1 base, leaving 11 bases between the germline ends. This CDR3 spans 14 amino acids. The full variable domain, rest sourced from reference TRBV3-1 and TRBJ1-2, is DTAVSQTPKYLVTQMGNDKSIKCEQNLGHDTMYWYKQDSKKFLKIMFSYNNKELIINETVPNRFSPKSPDKAHLNLHINSLELGDSAVYFCASSYRTVNYGYTFGSGTRLTVV.

In its sample, this clonotype was seen a few times. The V gene is TRBV6-2 or TRBV6-3, the J gene TRBJ2-3; possibly TRBD2 for D (5 bases). Trimming took off 6 bases at V and 4 bases at J, with 14 bases between the two ends. CDR3 size: 14 residues. Germline V gene lookup returns CDR1 MNHEY and CDR2 SVGEGT. CDR3 sequence reads: CASRSLAVADTQYF. As DNA, the CDR3 is TGTGCCAGCAGGTCCCTAGCTGTCGCAGATACGCAGTATTTT.

The chain links TRBV25-1 to TRBJ2-3; TRBD2 might be the D (6 bases). Per the germline V gene, CDR1 is MGHDK and CDR2 is SYGVNS. The CDR3 contains 12 residues. Trimming took off 8 bases at V and 6 bases at J, with 12 bases between the two ends. CDR3 in amino acids: CASGVLADTQYF. The CDR3 nucleotides read TGTGCCAGCGGTGTTCTAGCGGATACGCAGTATTTT.

A few counts support this clonotype. The gene calls are TRBV30 and TRBJ2-7, with 15 bases aligning to TRBD2. The trim removed 5 bases at V and 6 bases at J, leaving 11 bases unmatched. The CDR3 has 16 amino acids. CDR1 and CDR2 (germline): GTSNPN, SVGIG (reference sequence). CDR3 DNA: TGTGCCTGGGAGTCGGGACTAGCGGGAGGAATAGGCGAGCAGTACTTC. Protein product: CAWESGLAGGIGEQYF.

This clonotype was detected many times. The rearrangement links TRBV5-1 to TRBJ1-4, with 10 bases lining up with TRBD1. J was trimmed by 2 bases and V by 3 bases; bases with no gene match: 4. Germline CDR1 is SGHRS and CDR2 is YFSETQ. CDR3 length: 16 residues. The CDR3 DNA reads as TGCGCCAGCAGCTCCGGACAGGGGGGGACTAATGAAAAACTGTTTTTT. Protein: CASSSGQGGTNEKLFF.

This clonotype has ten or more counts. The DNA of the CDR3 is TGTGCCAGCAGCTTAGCAGGGCTATCCGAGCAGTACTTC. As protein: CASSLAGLSEQYF. V gene TRBV11-2 combines with J gene TRBJ2-7; TRBD1 is a possible D gene (5 bases). V gave up 1 base and J gave up 6 bases, with 10 bases separating them. This CDR3 contains 13 residues. Germline CDR1 is SGHAT and CDR2 is FQNNGV.

This clonotype was seen a handful of times. V gene TRBV30 combines with J gene TRBJ2-3, with 7 bases that match TRBD1. CDR3 length equals 15 residues. Per the germline V gene, CDR1 is GTSNPN and CDR2 is SVGIG (reference sequence). J lost 2 bases, V lost 3 bases, and 8 bases had no gene match. CDR3 DNA: TGTGCCTGGAGCCCGGGACAGTTAAACACAGATACGCAGTATTTT. The encoded protein is CAWSPGQLNTDTQYF.

This rearrangement joins TRBV28 to TRBJ2-1, with TRBD1 matching over 9 bases. The J call is in doubt because the DNA end fits TRBJ2-7 better. This CDR3 comprises 17 residues. CDR1 is MDHEN and CDR2 is SYDVKM in the germline V gene. The CDR3 region is CASRDRGPKNWSNEQYF. The DNA for the CDR3 is TGTGCCAGCAGGGACAGGGGCCCTAAGAACTGGTCCAATGAGCAGTACTTC.

This clonotype showed up many times. J is TRBJ2-1 and V is TRBV20-1; 12 bases agree with TRBD2. V was pared by 3 bases and J by 7 bases, with 7 bases of the junction left unmatched. This CDR3 is 15 amino acids long. Germline lookup yields CDR1 DFQATT and CDR2 SNEGSKA (reference sequence). CDR3 DNA: TGCAGTGCTAGCAAACTAGCGGGAGGTAGGAATGAGCAGTTCTTC. Amino acids: CSASKLAGGRNEQFF.

CDR3 in DNA: TGTGCCAGTGAGAAGGGACTAGCGGCCACCGGGGAGCTGTTTTTT. This codes for CASEKGLAATGELFF. The rearrangement joins TRBV19 to TRBJ2-2; 11 bases are a match to TRBD2. Trimming took 8 bases from V and 4 from J; bases not matched to a gene: 6. Germline V gene lookup returns CDR1 LNHDA and CDR2 SQIVND (reference sequence). This CDR3 is 15 amino acids long. The full variable domain, with the rest looked up from reference TRBV19 and TRBJ2-2, is DGGITQSPKYLFRKEGQNVTLSCEQNLNHDAMYWYRQDPGQGLRLIYYSQIVNDFQKGDIAEGYSVSREKKESFPLTVTSAQKNPTAFYLCASEKGLAATGELFFGEGSRLTVL.

This clonotype was detected many times. This chain's CDR3 is CASALAGGRYNEQFF. DNA of the CDR3: TGTGCCAGCGCCTTAGCGGGAGGTCGATACAATGAGCAGTTCTTC. The V and J genes are TRBV7-2 and TRBJ2-1, with 10 bases lining up with TRBD2. CDR3 length: 15 residues. Germline CDR1 SGHTA, CDR2 FQGNSA. Trimming took 8 bases from V and 4 from J; bases not matched to a gene: 8.

This clonotype was picked up many times. The CDR3 protein is CASSFGSGDTGELFF. CDR3 sequence (DNA): TGTGCCAGCAGCTTCGGGTCAGGGGACACCGGGGAGCTGTTTTTT. The V and J genes are TRBV7-3 and TRBJ2-2; possibly TRBD1 for D (6 bases). Trimming took off 3 bases at V and 3 bases at J, with 11 bases between the two ends. Germline lookup yields CDR1 SGHTA and CDR2 FQGTGA. This CDR3 is 15 amino acids long.

In this sample, this clonotype turned up many times. The CDR3: CASTTYNEQFF. CDR3 in DNA: TGTGCCAGCACGACCTACAATGAGCAGTTCTTC. V and J are TRBV2 and TRBJ2-1, with D hard to call. CDR1 SNHLY and CDR2 FYNNEI come from the germline V gene. V shed 7 bases and J shed 2 bases, with 3 bases lying between them. The CDR3 contains 11 residues.

This clonotype was observed a handful of times. The chain is built from TRBV28 and TRBJ2-7, with 11 bases that match TRBD2. Germline loops: CDR1 MDHEN, CDR2 SYDVKM. This CDR3 region has 15 residues. Trimming took 7 bases from V and 4 from J; bases not matched to a gene: 9. The CDR3 coding sequence is TGTGCCAGCAAGCCGGGGCTAGCGGGAGGATACGAGCAGTACTTC. Encoded protein: CASKPGLAGGYEQYF.

This clonotype was found many times. The V call is TRBV2, the J call TRBJ2-7, with D perhaps matching TRBD2 (5 bases). The V gene lost 3 bases and the J gene lost 2 bases, with 11 bases spanning the gap. This CDR3 is 14 amino acids long. The germline gives CDR1 SNHLY, CDR2 FYNNEI. This CDR3 is CASSDRKRTYEQYF. In DNA form, the CDR3 reads TGTGCCAGCAGTGATCGGAAGCGGACCTACGAGCAGTACTTC.

This clonotype was recorded at least ten times. The chain has TRBV6-1 and TRBJ2-7; the D is unclear. This CDR3 has 15 residues. Deletions cut 3 bases from V and 0 bases from J, with 12 bases between. Looked up from germline, CDR1 is MNHNS and CDR2 is SASEGT. The CDR3 protein is CASSDLSLSSYEQYF. CDR3 coding DNA: TGTGCCAGCAGTGACCTGTCTTTGAGCTCCTACGAGCAGTACTTC.

This clonotype appeared many times. The rearrangement links TRBV6-2 or TRBV6-3 to TRBJ1-2; D is unresolved. Trimming shortened V by 0 bases and J by 1 base, and 6 bases separated the two germline ends. The CDR3 is made up of 14 amino acids. Germline-derived CDR1 and CDR2 are MNHEY and SVGEGT. In DNA form, the CDR3 reads TGTGCCAGCAGTTACTCGACGAGTAACTATGGCTACACCTTC. Its translation is CASSYSTSNYGYTF.

At least ten counts were recorded for this clonotype. J is TRBJ1-5 and V is TRBV12-3 or TRBV12-4, with D possibly being TRBD1 (5 bases). Trimming cost V 3 bases and J 0 bases, with 12 bases left between them. The CDR3 length is 16 residues. The CDR3 DNA is TGTGCCAGCAGTTTTTCCCAGGGTTATAGCAATCAGCCCCAGCATTTT. This encodes CASSFSQGYSNQPQHF.

This rearrangement joins TRBV4-1 to TRBJ2-1; possibly TRBD1 for D (6 bases). Germline V gene sequence: CDR1 MGHRA, CDR2 YSYEKL. The V end lost 4 bases, the J end lost 4 bases, and 14 bases lay between the germline ends. The CDR3 length is 15 residues. The chain's CDR3 is CASSRPGQGYNEQFF. CDR3 nucleotide sequence: TGCGCCAGCAGCCGCCCGGGACAAGGGTACAATGAGCAGTTCTTC.